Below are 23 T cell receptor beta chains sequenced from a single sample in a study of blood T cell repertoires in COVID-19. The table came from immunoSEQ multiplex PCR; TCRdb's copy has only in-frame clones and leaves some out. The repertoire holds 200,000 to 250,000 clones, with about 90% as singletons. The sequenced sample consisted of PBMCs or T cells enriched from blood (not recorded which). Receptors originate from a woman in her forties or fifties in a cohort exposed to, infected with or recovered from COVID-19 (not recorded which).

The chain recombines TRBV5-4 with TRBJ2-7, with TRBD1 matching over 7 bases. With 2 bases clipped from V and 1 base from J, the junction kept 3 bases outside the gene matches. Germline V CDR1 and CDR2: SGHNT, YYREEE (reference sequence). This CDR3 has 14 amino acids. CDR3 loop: CASSFRDRSYEQYF. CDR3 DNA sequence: TGTGCCAGCAGCTTCCGGGACAGATCCTACGAGCAGTACTTC.

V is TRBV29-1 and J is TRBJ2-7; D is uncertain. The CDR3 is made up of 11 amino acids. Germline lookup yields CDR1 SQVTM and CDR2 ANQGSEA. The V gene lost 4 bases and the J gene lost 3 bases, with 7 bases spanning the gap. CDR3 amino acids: CSVGGHYEQYF. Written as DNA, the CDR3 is TGCAGCGTTGGCGGCCACTACGAGCAGTACTTC.

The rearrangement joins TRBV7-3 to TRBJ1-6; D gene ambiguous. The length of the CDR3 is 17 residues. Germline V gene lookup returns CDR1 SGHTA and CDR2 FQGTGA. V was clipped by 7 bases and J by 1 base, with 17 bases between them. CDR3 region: CASNDNGESSYNSPLHF. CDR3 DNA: TGTGCCAGCAACGATAACGGGGAGAGTTCCTATAATTCACCCCTCCACTTT.

The CDR3 loop reads CASSPNRGRWTEAFF. CDR3 coding DNA: TGTGCCAGCAGCCCGAACAGGGGGCGGTGGACTGAAGCTTTCTTT. The chain is built from TRBV6-5 and TRBJ1-1; 9 positions agree with TRBD1. V trimming: 6 bases; J trimming: 5 bases; junction bases outside the gene matches: 10. The CDR3 loop spans 15 amino acids. CDR1 is MNHEY and CDR2 is SVGAGI in the germline V gene.

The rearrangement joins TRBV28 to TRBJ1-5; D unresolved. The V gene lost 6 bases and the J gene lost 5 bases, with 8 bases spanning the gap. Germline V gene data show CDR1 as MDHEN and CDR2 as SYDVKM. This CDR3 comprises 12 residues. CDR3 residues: CASRPGDQPQHF. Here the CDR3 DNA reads TGTGCCAGCAGGCCGGGAGATCAGCCCCAGCATTTT.

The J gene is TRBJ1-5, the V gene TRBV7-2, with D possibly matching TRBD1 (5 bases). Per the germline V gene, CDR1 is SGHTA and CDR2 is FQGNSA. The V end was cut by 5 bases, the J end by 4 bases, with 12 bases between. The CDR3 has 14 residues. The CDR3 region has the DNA TGTGCCAGCAGCCAGGGAGGTGGTAATCAGCCCCAGCATTTT. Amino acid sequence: CASSQGGGNQPQHF.

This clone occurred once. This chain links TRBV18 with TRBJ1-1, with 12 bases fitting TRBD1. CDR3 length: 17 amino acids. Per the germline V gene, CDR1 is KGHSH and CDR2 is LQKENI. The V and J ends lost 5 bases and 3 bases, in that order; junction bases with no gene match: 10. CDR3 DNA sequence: TGTGCCAGCTCAACCAGGGACAGGGGGCCGGTGTACACTGAAGCTTTCTTT. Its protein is CASSTRDRGPVYTEAFF.

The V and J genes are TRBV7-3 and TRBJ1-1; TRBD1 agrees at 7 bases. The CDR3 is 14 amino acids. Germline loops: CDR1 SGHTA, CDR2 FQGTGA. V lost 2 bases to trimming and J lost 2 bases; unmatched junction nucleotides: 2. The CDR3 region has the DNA TGTGCCAGCAGCTTACAGGGGGACAACACTGAAGCTTTCTTT. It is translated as CASSLQGDNTEAFF. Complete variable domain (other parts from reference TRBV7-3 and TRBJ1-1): GAGVSQTPSNKVTEKGKYVELRCDPISGHTALYWYRQSLGQGPEFLIYFQGTGAADDSGLPNDRFFAVRPEGSVSTLKIQRTERGDSAVYLCASSLQGDNTEAFFGQGTRLTVV.

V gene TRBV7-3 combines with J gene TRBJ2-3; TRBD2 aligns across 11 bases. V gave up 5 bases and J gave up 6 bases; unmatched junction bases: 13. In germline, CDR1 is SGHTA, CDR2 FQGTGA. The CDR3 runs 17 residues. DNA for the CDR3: TGTGCCAGCAGCCCCAAGGGCCTAGCGGGGGGAGGTGATACGCAGTATTTT. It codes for CASSPKGLAGGGDTQYF.

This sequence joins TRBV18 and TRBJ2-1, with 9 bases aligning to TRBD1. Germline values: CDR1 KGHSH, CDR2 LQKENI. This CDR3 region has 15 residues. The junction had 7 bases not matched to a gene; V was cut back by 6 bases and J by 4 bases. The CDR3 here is CASSAGTGFYNEQFF. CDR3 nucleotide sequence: TGTGCCAGCTCGGCCGGGACAGGGTTTTACAATGAGCAGTTCTTC.

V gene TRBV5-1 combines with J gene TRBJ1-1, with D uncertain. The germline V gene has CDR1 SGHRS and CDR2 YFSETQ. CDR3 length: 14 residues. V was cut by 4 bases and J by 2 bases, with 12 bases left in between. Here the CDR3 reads CASSPRVVNTEAFF. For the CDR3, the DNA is TGCGCCAGCAGCCCCCGGGTGGTAAACACTGAAGCTTTCTTT.

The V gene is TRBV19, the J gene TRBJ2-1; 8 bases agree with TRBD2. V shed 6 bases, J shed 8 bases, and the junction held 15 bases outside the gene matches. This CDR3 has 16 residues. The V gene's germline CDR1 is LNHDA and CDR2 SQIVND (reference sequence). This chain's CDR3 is CASRPPGGRGVDEQFF. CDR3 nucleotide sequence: TGTGCCAGTAGGCCCCCGGGTGGGCGGGGGGTAGATGAGCAGTTCTTC.

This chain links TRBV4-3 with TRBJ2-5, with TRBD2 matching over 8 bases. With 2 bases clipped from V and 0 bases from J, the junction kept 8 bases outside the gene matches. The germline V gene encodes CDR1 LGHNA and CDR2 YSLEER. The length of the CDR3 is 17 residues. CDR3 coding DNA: TGCGCCAGCAGCCAATCCCCGGGGCGGGGGGACCAAGAGACCCAGTACTTC. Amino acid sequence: CASSQSPGRGDQETQYF.

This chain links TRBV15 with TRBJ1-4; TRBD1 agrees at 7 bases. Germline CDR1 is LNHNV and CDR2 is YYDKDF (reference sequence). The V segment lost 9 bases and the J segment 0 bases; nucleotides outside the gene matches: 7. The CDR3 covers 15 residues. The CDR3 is CATRWDSSTNEKLFF. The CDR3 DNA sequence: TGTGCCACAAGATGGGACAGTTCAACTAATGAAAAACTGTTTTTT.

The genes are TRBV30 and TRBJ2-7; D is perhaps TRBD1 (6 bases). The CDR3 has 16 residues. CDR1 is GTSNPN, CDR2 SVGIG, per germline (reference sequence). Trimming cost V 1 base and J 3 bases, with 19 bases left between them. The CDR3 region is CAWSATGRYASYEQYF. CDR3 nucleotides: TGTGCCTGGAGTGCGACAGGTAGGTATGCGAGCTACGAGCAGTACTTC.

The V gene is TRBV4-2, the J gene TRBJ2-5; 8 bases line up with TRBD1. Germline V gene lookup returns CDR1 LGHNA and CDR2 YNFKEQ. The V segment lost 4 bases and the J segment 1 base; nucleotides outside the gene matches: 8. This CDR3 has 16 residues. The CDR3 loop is CASSRGNDRGQETQYF. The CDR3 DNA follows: TGTGCCAGCAGCCGAGGAAATGACAGGGGCCAAGAGACCCAGTACTTC.

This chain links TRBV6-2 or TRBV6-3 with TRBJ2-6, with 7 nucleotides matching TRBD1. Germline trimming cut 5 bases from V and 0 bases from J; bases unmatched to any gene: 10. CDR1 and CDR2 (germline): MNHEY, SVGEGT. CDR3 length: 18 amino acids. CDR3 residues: CASSKQGERGSGANVLTF. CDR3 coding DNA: TGTGCCAGCAGTAAGCAGGGGGAAAGGGGCTCTGGGGCCAACGTCCTGACTTTC.

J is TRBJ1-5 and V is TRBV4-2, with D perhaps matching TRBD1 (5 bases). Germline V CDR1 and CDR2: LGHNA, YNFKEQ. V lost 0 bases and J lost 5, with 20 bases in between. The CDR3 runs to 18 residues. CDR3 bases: TGTGCCAGCAGCCAAGAAAGTTTGGCCGGGGGTTGGGATCAGCCCCAGCATTTT. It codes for CASSQESLAGGWDQPQHF.

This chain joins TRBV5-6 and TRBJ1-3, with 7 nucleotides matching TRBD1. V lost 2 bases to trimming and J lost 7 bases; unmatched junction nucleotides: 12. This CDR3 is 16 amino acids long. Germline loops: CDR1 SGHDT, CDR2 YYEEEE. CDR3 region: CASSFLNRGGRNTIYF. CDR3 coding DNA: TGTGCCAGCAGCTTTCTGAACAGGGGCGGGAGGAACACCATATATTTT.

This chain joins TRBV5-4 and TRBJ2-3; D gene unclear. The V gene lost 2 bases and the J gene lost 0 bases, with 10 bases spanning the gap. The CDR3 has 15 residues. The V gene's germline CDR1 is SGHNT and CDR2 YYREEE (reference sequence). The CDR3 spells CASSFVPGSTDTQYF. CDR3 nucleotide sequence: TGTGCCAGCAGCTTTGTTCCAGGTAGCACAGATACGCAGTATTTT.

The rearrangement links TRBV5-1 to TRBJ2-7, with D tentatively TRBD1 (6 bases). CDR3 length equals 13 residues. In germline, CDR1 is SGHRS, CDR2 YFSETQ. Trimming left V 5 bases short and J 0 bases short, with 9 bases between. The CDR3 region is CASSIGGSYEQYF. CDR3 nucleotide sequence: TGCGCCAGCAGTATAGGGGGCTCCTACGAGCAGTACTTC.

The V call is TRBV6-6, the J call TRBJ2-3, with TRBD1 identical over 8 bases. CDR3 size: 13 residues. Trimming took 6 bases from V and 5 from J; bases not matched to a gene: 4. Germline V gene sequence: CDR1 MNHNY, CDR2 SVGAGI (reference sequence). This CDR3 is CASREQGEDTQYF. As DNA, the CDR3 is TGTGCCAGCAGAGAACAGGGGGAAGATACGCAGTATTTT.

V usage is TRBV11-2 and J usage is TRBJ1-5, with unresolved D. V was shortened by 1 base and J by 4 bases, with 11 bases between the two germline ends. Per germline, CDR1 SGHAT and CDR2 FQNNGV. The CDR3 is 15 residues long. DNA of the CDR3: TGTGCCAGCAGCTTAGGATCGGGTAGGAATCAGCCCCAGCATTTT. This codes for CASSLGSGRNQPQHF.